Listed below are T cell receptor beta chains from one sample, sequenced in a study of OX40 agonist ivuxolimab in advanced cancers. Profiling relied on immunoSEQ multiplex PCR, and the TCRdb table lists in-frame clones only, not all of them. In the table there are around 94,000 clones, over 75% of which are singletons. Sequencing was performed on CD4+ or CD8+ T cells sorted from blood, taken in a trial of the OX40 agonist ivuxolimab. The receptor source for this set is an adult with an advanced solid tumor such as melanoma, head and neck, liver or kidney cancer. The CDR3 runs from the conserved cysteine through the conserved F or W. A D gene is named only where the DNA matches it firmly. Only part of the rows carry a size: once, few, many, or a class if the clone is expanded.

clone size	V gene	D gene	J gene	CDR3 DNA	CDR3 protein
-	TRBV4-1	-	TRBJ1-1	TGCGCCAGCAGCCAAGGTCTTAGTTCTGAAGCTTTCTTT	CASSQGLSSEAFF
-	TRBV2	TRBD1	TRBJ2-5	TGTGCCAGCCACCGGGACAGGTCGGATCAAGAGACCCAGTACTTC	CASHRDRSDQETQYF
once	TRBV7-9	-	TRBJ2-5	TGTGCCAGCAGCCCCCCTCATAGACAAGAGACCCAGTACTTC	CASSPPHRQETQYF
-	TRBV5-1	TRBD1	TRBJ1-2	TGCGCCAGCAGCCTATCGGGGACAGCTGGCTACACCTTC	CASSLSGTAGYTF
-	TRBV15	TRBD2	TRBJ2-1	TGTGCCACCGGTTCGTTCCCCAGGCGAGGGGGTAGCGGGAACTACAATGAGCAGTTCTTC	CATGSFPRRGGSGNYNEQFF
few	TRBV29-1	-	TRBJ2-5	TGCAGCGTTGATACAGGGTACGAAGAGACCCAGTACTTC	CSVDTGYEETQYF
once	TRBV9	TRBD2	TRBJ2-7	TGTGCCAGCAGCGAGGGACTAGCGAACGAGCAGTACTTC	CASSEGLANEQYF
-	TRBV30	-	TRBJ1-1	TGTGCCTGGAGCTTGAACACTGAAGCTTTCTTT	CAWSLNTEAFF
-	TRBV6-5	-	TRBJ2-1	TGTGCCAGCAGTTACCGGGAGACCCCCTACAATGAGCAGTTCTTC	CASSYRETPYNEQFF
-	TRBV2	-	TRBJ2-1	TGTGCCAGCATTGTTAGCGGAAGCGCCCACAATGAGCAGTTCTTC	CASIVSGSAHNEQFF
-	TRBV28	TRBD2	TRBJ2-5	TGTGCCAGCAGCTCCGGACTAGCGGGACGGGGGGAGACCCAGTACTTC	CASSSGLAGRGETQYF
-	TRBV9	-	TRBJ2-3	TGTGCCAGCAGCGTCCGGACAGTCCACACAGATACGCAGTATTTT	CASSVRTVHTDTQYF
-	TRBV7-9	-	TRBJ1-2	TGTGCCAGCAGTACAAGCCCAGAAAACTATGGCTACACCTTC	CASSTSPENYGYTF
once	TRBV9	-	TRBJ2-1	TGTGCCAGCAGCGTAGGGATTAATGAGCAGTTCTTC	CASSVGINEQFF
-	TRBV7-6	-	TRBJ2-3	TGTGCCAGCAGCTTTTCGCCCCCAGATACGCAGTATTTT	CASSFSPPDTQYF
-	TRBV29-1	-	TRBJ2-1	TGCAGCGTTGGCACAGGGAAGGGGAATGAGCAGTTCTTC	CSVGTGKGNEQFF
-	TRBV7-2	-	TRBJ2-7	TGTGCCAGCAGCCTGTCCGGCAGGGCTAGAGAGCAGTACTTC	CASSLSGRAREQYF
-	TRBV27	TRBD2	TRBJ2-1	TGTGCCAGCAGTCCACTAGCGCCAAATAACAATGAGCAGTTCTTC	CASSPLAPNNNEQFF
-	TRBV6-6	-	TRBJ2-2	TGTGCCAGCAGTTACTCTCAGTCTCAGAACACCGGGGAGCTGTTTTTT	CASSYSQSQNTGELFF
once	TRBV7-9	-	TRBJ1-1	TGTGCCAGCAGCCCGGAGTCGGCGGATTTCTTT	CASSPESADFF
-	TRBV2	-	TRBJ2-2	TGTGCCAGCAGTTTGGACACCTCGGACACCGGGGAGCTGTTTTTT	CASSLDTSDTGELFF
-	TRBV2	-	TRBJ2-1	TGTGCCAGCAGTGCAGGGGAGCGGCTTAATGAGCAGTTCTTC	CASSAGERLNEQFF
few	TRBV28	-	TRBJ1-2	TGTGCCAGCAGTTTACTCTCAGTAATTTATGGCTACACCTTC	CASSLLSVIYGYTF
-	TRBV18	-	TRBJ2-1	TGTGCCAGCTCGATGGGTTTGGAAGACAATGAGCAGTTCTTC	CASSMGLEDNEQFF
-	TRBV6-1	-	TRBJ1-2	TGTGCCAGCAGTGAAATAACAGCGAGGGGCTACACCTTC	CASSEITARGYTF
-	TRBV19	-	TRBJ1-5	TGTGCCAGTAGCCCGGGGGGTCAGCCCCAGCATTTT	CASSPGGQPQHF
-	TRBV11-2	TRBD2	TRBJ2-3	TGTGCCAGCAGCCTTTGGACTAGCGGGATAATAGATACGCAGTATTTT	CASSLWTSGIIDTQYF
-	TRBV9	TRBD1	TRBJ1-1	TGTGCCAGCAGCAGGGACAGGGGACCGTCTGAAGCTTTCTTT	CASSRDRGPSEAFF
-	TRBV7-2	TRBD2	TRBJ2-7	TGTGCCAGCAGCTTATTTGCTAGCGGGAGTTCTGAGCAGTACTTC	CASSLFASGSSEQYF
-	TRBV9	-	TRBJ2-5	TGTGCCAGCAGCCGCGAGGCCCTCCAAGAGACCCAGTACTTC	CASSREALQETQYF
few	TRBV7-8	TRBD1	TRBJ2-7	TGTGCCAGCAGCTTAGTGGGGGACAGGGGCGAGCAGTACTTC	CASSLVGDRGEQYF
-	TRBV7-2	-	TRBJ2-2	TGTGCCAGCAGCTTAGCGATCGCGAACACCGGGGAGCTGTTTTTT	CASSLAIANTGELFF
-	TRBV9	-	TRBJ2-7	TGTGCCAGCGCGTCGGGTAGCAATGTCAACGAGCAGTACTTC	CASASGSNVNEQYF
-	TRBV28	-	TRBJ2-2	TGTGCCAGCAGTTTGCTGGCGCCGGACACCGGGGAGCTGTTTTTT	CASSLLAPDTGELFF
-	TRBV28	TRBD1	TRBJ2-5	TGTGCCAGCAGTCTGGAGACAGGGAACAACCAAGAGACCCAGTACTTC	CASSLETGNNQETQYF
once	TRBV6-1	TRBD2	TRBJ2-7	TGTGCCAGCATTTCGGGACTAGCGGGAACCTACGAGCAGTACTTC	CASISGLAGTYEQYF
-	TRBV7-8	-	TRBJ2-7	TGTGCCAGCAGCGCGAGACCCTACGAGCAGTACTTC	CASSARPYEQYF
-	TRBV19	-	TRBJ1-6	TGTGCCAGTCGGGCAGGGGATTCACCCCTCCACTTT	CASRAGDSPLHF
few	TRBV30	TRBD1	TRBJ1-1	TGTGCCTGGGTCCCACAGGGGATGAACACTGAAGCTTTCTTT	CAWVPQGMNTEAFF
-	TRBV2	-	TRBJ2-5	TGTGCCAGCAGTCGAGCGGGTTCGGAGACCCAGTACTTC	CASSRAGSETQYF
few	TRBV2	-	TRBJ1-4	TGTGCCAGCACGTTCTACAATGAAAAACTGTTTTTT	CASTFYNEKLFF
few	TRBV5-1	TRBD1	TRBJ1-2	TGCGCCAGCAGCTCCGGGACAGGGGATGGATCGAGAGGCTACACCTTC	CASSSGTGDGSRGYTF
-	TRBV28	-	TRBJ2-2	TGTGCCAGCAGTTCCGGGACGGCGGACACCGGGGAGCTGTTTTTT	CASSSGTADTGELFF
-	TRBV6-5	-	TRBJ2-1	TGTGCCAGCAGTTACTCGGGGGCGGGCACCCACAATGAGCAGTTCTTC	CASSYSGAGTHNEQFF
once	TRBV6-5	TRBD1	TRBJ2-7	TGTGCCAGCAGTTACTCCGCTGGGACAGGGGGCCGCGAGCAGTACTTC	CASSYSAGTGGREQYF
-	TRBV19	TRBD1	TRBJ2-3	TGTGCCAGTAGTATGGGACAGGGGGCAGATACGCAGTATTTT	CASSMGQGADTQYF
-	TRBV19	TRBD1	TRBJ2-2	TGTGCCAGTGAGGGGACAGAAACCGGGGAGCTGTTTTTT	CASEGTETGELFF
-	TRBV6-1	-	TRBJ1-3	TGTGGCACAGGCTCGTCTGGAAACACCATATATTTT	CGTGSSGNTIYF
-	TRBV5-1	TRBD1	TRBJ2-3	TGCGCCAGCAGCCCCCGGACAGGGGGCCTTTTGGATACGCAGTATTTT	CASSPRTGGLLDTQYF
-	TRBV2	-	TRBJ1-3	TGTGCCAGCATCGAAGACAGCTCTGGAAACACCATATATTTT	CASIEDSSGNTIYF
once	TRBV7-7	TRBD2	TRBJ2-7	TGTGCTAGCAGCTTAGCGGGCCCCTACGAGCAGTACTTC	CASSLAGPYEQYF
-	TRBV15	-	TRBJ2-7	TGTGCCACCAGCACCCGGACTGACCTCCGCGAGCAGTACTTC	CATSTRTDLREQYF
once	TRBV25-1	-	TRBJ1-1	TGTGCCAGCAGTGAGACGGGCGACACTGAAGCTTTCTTT	CASSETGDTEAFF
-	TRBV6-5	-	TRBJ1-2	TGTGCCAGGGATGGACAGACTCCCCGGTATGGCTACACCTTC	CARDGQTPRYGYTF
-	TRBV7-9	-	TRBJ2-7	TGTGCCAGCAGCTCCCCCTACGAGCAGTACTTC	CASSSPYEQYF
-	TRBV27	-	TRBJ2-3	TGTGCCAGTGGAGCGGGTGAAGGCCTAGATACGCAGTATTTT	CASGAGEGLDTQYF